The 17 T cell receptor beta chains reported below all come from one sample, sequenced in a study of beta chain features in type 1 diabetes. The study, taken as a whole, reports: Type 1 diabetes patients showed a moderate but significant shortening of TCRB CDR3s in all four CD4+ subsets.

Their specific antigens are unknown. Expressed TCRB transcripts were sequenced because the isolated RNA had all been reverse transcribed beforehand. The protocol was immunoSEQ multiplex PCR, while the TCRdb copy is restricted to in-frame clones and leaves out a portion. Of 600,000 or so clones detected, 12% appear once; the ten largest clones hold 0.095% to 0.15%. The sequencing input was naive CD4+ T cells from blood. These receptors came from a man between 25 and 39 years old with type 1 diabetes.

V and J are TRBV21-1 and TRBJ1-2; the D call TRBD1 from the table was never checked on the DNA. TRBV21-1 is flagged as a pseudogene. CDR3 length equals 11 residues. The CDR3 nucleotides read TGTGCCAGTCGGACAGACTATGGCTACACCTTC. It yields the protein CASRTDYGYTF.

This clone was seen a few times. The chain links TRBV7-2 to TRBJ1-1; TRBD1 is a possible D gene (5 bases). The length of the CDR3 is 14 residues. Trimming left V 5 bases short and J 4 bases short, with 14 bases between. Germline loops: CDR1 SGHTA, CDR2 FQGNSA. The CDR3 sequence: CASSRGTERTEAFF. In nucleotides, the CDR3 is TGTGCCAGCAGCCGAGGGACCGAACGCACTGAAGCTTTCTTT.

This chain connects TRBV9 to TRBJ2-5; 7 positions match TRBD1. Trimming cost V 0 bases and J 2 bases; bases outside gene matches: 10. The CDR3 has 17 residues. Germline V CDR1 and CDR2: SGDLS, YYNGEE. The CDR3 loop is CASSVDRGRGNQETQYF. DNA of the CDR3: TGTGCCAGCAGCGTAGATCGTGGCAGGGGGAATCAAGAGACCCAGTACTTC.

This clone was counted between two and nine times. V gene TRBV30 combines with J gene TRBJ2-5; D is unclear. Trimming shortened V by 6 bases and J by 5 bases, and 13 bases separated the two germline ends. The CDR3 sequence is 12 residues long. The germline CDR1 and CDR2 sequences are GTSNPN and SVGIG (reference sequence). CDR3 coding DNA: TGTGCCTGTCAACTGGAAGGCGAGACCCAGTACTTC. Its translation is CACQLEGETQYF.

The chain uses TRBV5-4 and TRBJ1-2; D gene ambiguous. The germline V gene encodes CDR1 SGHNT and CDR2 YYREEE (reference sequence). The CDR3 is 14 amino acids. V dropped 2 bases and J dropped 6 bases, with 14 bases sitting between them. CDR3 region: CASSLLAGEHGYTF. CDR3 sequence (DNA): TGTGCCAGCAGCTTATTAGCCGGGGAGCATGGCTACACCTTC.

This rearrangement joins TRBV7-2 to TRBJ2-7, with TRBD2 matching over 10 bases. There are 16 residues in the CDR3. V dropped 1 base and J dropped 5; count of bases not matched to a gene: 8. The germline gives CDR1 SGHTA, CDR2 FQGNSA. In nucleotides, the CDR3 is TGTGCCAGCAGCTTAGGCGGAGCGGGGGGGCCCAACGAGCAGTACTTC. Residues: CASSLGGAGGPNEQYF.

The V and J genes are TRBV5-4 and TRBJ1-1; D uncertain. V was cut by 4 bases and J by 2 bases, with 12 bases left in between. This CDR3 is built from 14 residues. The germline V gene has CDR1 SGHNT and CDR2 YYREEE (reference sequence). CDR3 nucleotides: TGTGCCAGCAGCCCCTCGTCCCTTAACACTGAAGCTTTCTTT. As protein: CASSPSSLNTEAFF.

The chain combines TRBV2 with TRBJ1-2; D call uncertain. Germline values: CDR1 SNHLY, CDR2 FYNNEI. V was shortened by 8 bases and J by 4 bases, with 8 bases between the two germline ends. This CDR3 contains 11 residues. The CDR3 DNA reads TGTGCCAGCGCCGACCCCTATGGCTACACCTTC. It encodes CASADPYGYTF. The variable domain in full, completed from reference TRBV2 and TRBJ1-2, reads EPEVTQTPSHQVTQMGQEVILRCVPISNHLYFYWYRQILGQKVEFLVSFYNNEISEKSEIFDDQFSVERPDGSNFTLKIRSTKLEDSAMYFCASADPYGYTFGSGTRLTVV.

CDR3 in amino acids: CASSVREQPQHF. CDR3 nucleotides: TGTGCCAGCAGTGTCCGGGAGCAGCCCCAGCATTTT. The rearrangement links TRBV2 to TRBJ1-5; no reliable D call. Trimming removed 4 bases at V and 7 bases at J, with 8 bases between. The CDR3 runs 12 residues. Per the germline V gene, CDR1 is SNHLY and CDR2 is FYNNEI. The whole variable domain, remainder taken from reference TRBV2 and TRBJ1-5, is EPEVTQTPSHQVTQMGQEVILRCVPISNHLYFYWYRQILGQKVEFLVSFYNNEISEKSEIFDDQFSVERPDGSNFTLKIRSTKLEDSAMYFCASSVREQPQHFGDGTRLSIL.

In this sample, this clone turned up a few times. This chain uses TRBV18 with TRBJ2-5, with 9 nucleotides matching TRBD1. The CDR3 is 17 amino acids. The V gene end was trimmed by 4 bases and the J gene end by 4 bases; junction bases not matched to a gene: 13. Per the germline V gene, CDR1 is KGHSH and CDR2 is LQKENI. This CDR3 reads CASSRRDRDVWAETQYF. As DNA, the CDR3 is TGTGCCAGCTCACGCCGGGACAGGGATGTGTGGGCAGAGACCCAGTACTTC.

In regard to this clone: At the DNA level, this CDR3 is encoded by other sequences in the same sample as well. The chain recombines TRBV7-2 with TRBJ2-7; D tentatively reads TRBD1 or TRBD2 (5 bases each). The CDR3 covers 13 residues. Germline V lookup: CDR1 SGHTA, CDR2 FQGNSA. V lost 4 bases to trimming and J lost 2 bases, with 9 bases between them. In DNA form, the CDR3 reads TGTGCCAGCAGCTGGGACCGTGCCTACGAGCAGTACTTC. Protein product: CASSWDRAYEQYF. Full variable domain (remainder filled in from reference TRBV7-2 and TRBJ2-7): GAGVSQSPSNKVTEKGKDVELRCDPISGHTALYWYRQSLGQGLEFLIYFQGNSAPDKSGLPSDRFSAERTGGSVSTLTIQRTQQEDSAVYLCASSWDRAYEQYFGPGTRLTVT.

A few counts support this clone. The gene calls are TRBV9 and TRBJ1-2; no firm D call. CDR3 length: 14 amino acids. From germline, CDR1 is SGDLS and CDR2 YYNGEE. Trimming removed 0 bases at V and 8 bases at J, with 14 bases between. CDR3: CASSVEEGLLGYTF. CDR3 DNA: TGTGCCAGCAGCGTAGAGGAAGGGCTCCTGGGCTACACCTTC.

The chain carries TRBV6-6 and TRBJ2-4; D gene unclear. Germline-derived CDR1 and CDR2 are MNHNY and SVGAGI (reference sequence). Trimming removed 6 bases at V and 0 bases at J, with 15 bases between. CDR3 length: 16 amino acids. The CDR3 protein is CASSHETTLAKNIQYF. DNA for the CDR3: TGTGCCAGCAGCCACGAAACAACACTAGCCAAAAACATTCAGTACTTC.

The chain links TRBV10-3 to TRBJ2-7, with a tentative D call TRBD1 (6 bases). Germline V gives CDR1 ENHRY, CDR2 SYGVKD. CDR3 size: 14 residues. The ends were cut back, 4 bases at V and 1 base at J, with 11 bases in the middle. The CDR3 spells CAISGTDGSYEQYF. The DNA for the CDR3 is TGTGCCATCAGTGGGACAGATGGGTCCTACGAGCAGTACTTC.

For this clone: This same CDR3 is encoded by further DNA sequences in the sample. V gene TRBV5-6 combines with J gene TRBJ1-5; TRBD1 is a possible D gene (5 bases). Trimming removed 4 bases from V and 0 bases from J, with 11 bases in between. The CDR3 runs 15 residues. CDR1 SGHDT and CDR2 YYEEEE come from the germline V gene. The CDR3 reads CASSLRGPSNQPQHF. The CDR3 nucleotides read TGTGCCAGCAGCCTAAGGGGACCTAGCAATCAGCCCCAGCATTTT. Drawing the rest from reference TRBV5-6 and TRBJ1-5, the complete variable domain is DAGVTQSPTHLIKTRGQQVTLRCSPKSGHDTVSWYQQALGQGPQFIFQYYEEEERQRGNFPDRFSGHQFPNYSSELNVNALLLGDSALYLCASSLRGPSNQPQHFGDGTRLSIL.

In this sample, this clone turned up a few times. This chain uses TRBV7-9 with TRBJ2-7, with TRBD2 identical over 7 bases. The CDR3 is 14 residues long. Germline loops: CDR1 SEHNR, CDR2 FQNEAQ (reference sequence). Germline trimming cut 3 bases from V and 3 bases from J; bases unmatched to any gene: 5. CDR3 nucleotide sequence: TGTGCCAGCAGCTTCCCCTCTAGCGGCTACGAGCAGTACTTC. Translated, it gives CASSFPSSGYEQYF.

The chain links TRBV5-1 to TRBJ2-3; 7 positions match TRBD1. V shed 4 bases and J 0 bases; nucleotides not matched to a gene: 11. The germline gives CDR1 SGHRS, CDR2 YFSETQ. The CDR3 extends over 17 amino acids. The DNA of the CDR3 is TGCGCCAGCAGCGTTTCGGTGACAGGGTATAGCACAGATACGCAGTATTTT. Its protein is CASSVSVTGYSTDTQYF.